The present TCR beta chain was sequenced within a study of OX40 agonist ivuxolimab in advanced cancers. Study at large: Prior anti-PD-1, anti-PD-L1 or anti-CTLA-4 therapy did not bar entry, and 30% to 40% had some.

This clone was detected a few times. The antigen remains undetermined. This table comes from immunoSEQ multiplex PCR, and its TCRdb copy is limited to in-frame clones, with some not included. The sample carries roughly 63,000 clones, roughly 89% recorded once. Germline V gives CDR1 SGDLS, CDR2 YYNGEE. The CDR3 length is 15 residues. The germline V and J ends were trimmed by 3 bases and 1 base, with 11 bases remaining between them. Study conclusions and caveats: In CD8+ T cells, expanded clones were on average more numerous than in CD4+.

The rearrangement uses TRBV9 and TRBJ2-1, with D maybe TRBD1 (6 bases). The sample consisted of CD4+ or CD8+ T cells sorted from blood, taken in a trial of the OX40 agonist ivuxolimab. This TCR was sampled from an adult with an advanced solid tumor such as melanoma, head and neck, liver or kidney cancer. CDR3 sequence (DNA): TGTGCCAGCAGCGCCGCAGGGGATTCCTACAATGAGCAGTTCTTC. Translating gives CASSAAGDSYNEQFF.